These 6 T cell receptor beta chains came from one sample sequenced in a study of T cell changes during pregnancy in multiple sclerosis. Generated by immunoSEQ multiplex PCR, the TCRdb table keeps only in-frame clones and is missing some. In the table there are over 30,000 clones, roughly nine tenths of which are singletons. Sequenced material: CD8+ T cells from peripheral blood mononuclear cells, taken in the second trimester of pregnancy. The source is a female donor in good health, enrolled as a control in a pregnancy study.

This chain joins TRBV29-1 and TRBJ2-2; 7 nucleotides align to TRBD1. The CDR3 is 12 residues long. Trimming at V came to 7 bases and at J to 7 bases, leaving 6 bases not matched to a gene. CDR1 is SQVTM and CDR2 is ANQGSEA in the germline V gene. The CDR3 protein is CSAQGVGGELFF. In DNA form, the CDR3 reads TGCAGCGCCCAGGGGGTCGGCGGGGAGCTGTTTTTT.

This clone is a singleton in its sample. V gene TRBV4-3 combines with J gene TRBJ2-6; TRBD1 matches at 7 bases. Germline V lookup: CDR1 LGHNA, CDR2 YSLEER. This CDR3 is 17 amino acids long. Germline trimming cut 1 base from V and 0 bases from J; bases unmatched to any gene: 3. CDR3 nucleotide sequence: TGCGCCAGCAGCCAAGGCACAGGGGTCTCTGGGGCCAACGTCCTGACTTTC. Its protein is CASSQGTGVSGANVLTF.

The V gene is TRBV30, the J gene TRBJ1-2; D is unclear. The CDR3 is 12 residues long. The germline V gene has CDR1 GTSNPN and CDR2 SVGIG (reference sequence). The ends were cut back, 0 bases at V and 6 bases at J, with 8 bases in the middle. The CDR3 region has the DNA TGTGCCTGGAGTGTTGGCGGGGATGGCTACACCTTC. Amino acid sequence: CAWSVGGDGYTF.

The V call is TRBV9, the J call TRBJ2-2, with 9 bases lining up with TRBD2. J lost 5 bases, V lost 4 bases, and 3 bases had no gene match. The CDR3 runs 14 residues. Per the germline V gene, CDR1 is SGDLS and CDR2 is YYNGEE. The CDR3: CASSFSGGTGELFF. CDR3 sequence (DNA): TGTGCCAGCAGCTTTAGCGGGGGAACCGGGGAGCTGTTTTTT.

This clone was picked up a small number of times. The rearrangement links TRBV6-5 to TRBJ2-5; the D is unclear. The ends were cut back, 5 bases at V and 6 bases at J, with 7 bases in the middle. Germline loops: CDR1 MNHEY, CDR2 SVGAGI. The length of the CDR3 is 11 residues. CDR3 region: CASSLPKTQYF. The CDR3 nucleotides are TGTGCCAGCAGTCTTCCTAAGACCCAGTACTTC.

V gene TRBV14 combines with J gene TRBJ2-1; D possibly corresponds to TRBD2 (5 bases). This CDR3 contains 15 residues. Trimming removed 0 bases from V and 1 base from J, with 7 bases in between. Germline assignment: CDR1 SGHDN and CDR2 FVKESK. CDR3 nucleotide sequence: TGTGCCAGCAGCCAAGAGAGGGAATCCTACAATGAGCAGTTCTTC. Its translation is CASSQERESYNEQFF.